This T cell receptor (beta chain) was captured by sequencing in a study of T cell repertoires in cytomegalovirus infection. As for the study in general: From public TCR beta signatures came an indication of both CMV infection and matching HLA type.

The CDR3 is made up of 13 amino acids. V lost 0 bases and J lost 2, with 5 bases in between. Looked up from germline, CDR1 is SGHNT and CDR2 is YYREEE (reference sequence). This clonotype was seen many times. Its antigen is as yet unknown. TCRdb reprocessed the reads with MiXCR, giving one entry per CDR3 protein. The profile covers about 130,000 distinct CDR3 sequences, with more than 20% appearing a single time and approximately 35% taken by the ten largest. General study findings and limits: Cumulative public TCR beta family frequency identified CMV carriers with the relevant HLA.

This chain joins TRBV5-4 and TRBJ1-2; D not certain. The sequence came from a human donor in good health (CMV status not recorded). Some clones in this sample may be carry-over from other donors' samples. Input material: PBMCs, sequenced either directly or after in vitro stimulation (not recorded which). In DNA form, the CDR3 reads TGTGCCAGCAGCTTGGAACGGAACTATGGCTACACCTTC. Translation gives CASSLERNYGYTF.